The clone carrying this TCR beta chain was observed a handful of times. The antigen remains unidentified. The data were taken from a study of cytomegalovirus exposure and HLA in healthy donors. Study findings and constraints: A list of around 150 TCR beta chains associated with cytomegalovirus was given. Within an earlier analysis, most TCR beta V segments proved productive either about 90% or about 30% of the time.

With 60 Vbeta and 13 Jbeta primers, the PCR was carried out. Original processing methods: A later analysis counted 65 million to 90 million unique TCR beta chains, about 11 million shared. Sequenced by immunoSEQ multiplex PCR; TCRdb stores in-frame clones only, minus some. That table furnishes V, J and clone size, whereas the DNA furnished D and trimming. The repertoire includes over 150,000 clones, 70% to 85% of them detected once, and 2% to 2.5% sits in the top ten. The CDR3 loop spans 13 amino acids. Germline V CDR1 and CDR2: MNHEY, SVGAGI. The J segment lost 5 bases and the V segment lost 4 bases, leaving 5 bases of the junction unmatched.

The specimen was PBMCs. The chain joins TRBV6-5 to TRBJ2-7, with TRBD1 matching 7 bases. This receptor was obtained from a man aged 35 to 55 in good health and CMV-seronegative. The CDR3 reads CASSSRQGHEQYF. The DNA for the CDR3 is TGTGCCAGCAGTTCCAGACAGGGCCACGAGCAGTACTTC.